These 25 T cell receptor beta chains originate from one sample sequenced in a study of CD8 T cells in ankylosing spondylitis (dated by TCRdb to 2017 to 2019). The protocol used for the library was 5' RACE. Sequenced on an Illumina HiSeq 2500. In TCRdb, the public reads were trimmed at Q25 with fastp and aligned with MiXCR, with productive beta chains retained. When rows share a CDR3 protein, they turn into one entry using the most common DNA and genes. The sample has about 31,000 distinct CDR3 sequences on record, about 7% of them singletons. In total, the top ten clones hold about 10% of the sample. Input material: blood, either unsorted or a sorted T cell fraction (not recorded which). The receptor set was obtained from a male donor with ankylosing spondylitis or in good health (not recorded which).

This clonotype was recorded at least ten times. This chain links TRBV3-1 with TRBJ2-1, with D maybe TRBD2 (5 bases). The V end lost 3 bases, the J end lost 5 bases, and 14 bases lay between the germline ends. Germline CDR1 and CDR2: LGHDT and YNNKEL (reference sequence). The CDR3 consists of 15 residues. The CDR3: CASSQDSLSHNEQFF. DNA of the CDR3: TGTGCCAGCAGCCAGGACTCCCTCTCTCACAATGAGCAGTTCTTC.

This clonotype has at least ten counts. This rearrangement joins TRBV7-3 to TRBJ2-1; D gene unclear. This CDR3 spans 15 amino acids. Trimming took 2 bases from V and 0 from J, leaving 8 bases between them. Germline CDR1 is SGHTA and CDR2 is FQGTGA. This CDR3 is CASSLYESSYNEQFF. CDR3 sequence (DNA): TGTGCCAGCAGCTTATACGAGAGCTCCTACAATGAGCAGTTCTTC.

This clonotype has ten or more counts. The chain recombines TRBV5-5 with TRBJ2-5, with a tentative D call TRBD1 (6 bases). The V gene lost 3 bases and the J gene lost 8 bases, with 14 bases spanning the gap. Per the germline V gene, CDR1 is SGHKS and CDR2 is YYEKEE (reference sequence). There are 13 residues in the CDR3. In DNA form, the CDR3 reads TGTGCCAGCAGCTCCGGGACACTTTATACCCAGTACTTC. This codes for CASSSGTLYTQYF.

This clonotype is labeled medium-sized (0.01 to 0.1%). J is TRBJ2-7 and V is TRBV24-1; weak D call: TRBD1 (5 bases). V lost 2 bases and J 6 bases, leaving 19 bases between the germline ends. The CDR3 totals 16 residues. Looked up from germline, CDR1 is KGHDR and CDR2 is SFDVKD. The CDR3 DNA follows: TGTGCCACCAGTGATTCCCACCAGGACATATTTGGCGAGCAGTACTTC. It encodes CATSDSHQDIFGEQYF.

There are many counts of this clonotype. The chain employs TRBV29-1 and TRBJ1-2; 8 bases align to TRBD1. Germline V gene lookup returns CDR1 SQVTM and CDR2 ANQGSEA. The J segment lost 2 bases and the V segment lost 7 bases, leaving 3 bases of the junction unmatched. The CDR3 spans 12 residues. In DNA form, the CDR3 reads TGCAGCGGTGGACAGGGAAACTATGGCTACACCTTC. Amino acids: CSGGQGNYGYTF.

This clonotype was seen at least ten times. The chain combines TRBV24-1 with TRBJ2-5; D may match TRBD1 or TRBD2 (5 bases each). The length of the CDR3 is 14 residues. CDR1 and CDR2 from the germline V gene are KGHDR and SFDVKD. Between the trimmed V and J ends, which lost 10 bases and 0 bases, there was a span of 14 bases. CDR3: CATGRGADQETQYF. The CDR3 coding sequence is TGTGCCACGGGCCGAGGGGCGGACCAAGAGACCCAGTACTTC.

This clonotype was detected many times. This rearrangement joins TRBV28 to TRBJ1-2, with D possibly being TRBD1 (6 bases). CDR1 MDHEN and CDR2 SYDVKM come from the germline V gene. This CDR3 comprises 18 residues. V was clipped by 3 bases and J by 0 bases, with 20 bases between them. The CDR3 protein is CASSLWGLRGGANYGYTF. As DNA, the CDR3 is TGTGCCAGCAGTTTGTGGGGGCTACGAGGAGGAGCTAACTATGGCTACACCTTC.

This clonotype was observed at least ten times. The CDR3 here is CATTLSRVRSEAFF. DNA for the CDR3: TGTGCCACGACCTTATCCCGTGTCCGGTCTGAAGCTTTCTTT. The V call is TRBV28, the J call TRBJ1-1; D is unclear. The CDR3 covers 14 residues. CDR1 MDHEN and CDR2 SYDVKM come from the germline V gene. V was pared by 10 bases and J by 6 bases, with 21 bases between.

This clonotype has more than one count but fewer than ten. This chain joins TRBV7-9 and TRBJ2-1, with 9 positions matching TRBD1. After removal of 1 base from V and 7 bases from J, the junction contained 5 bases not matched to a gene. The CDR3 runs to 15 residues. Germline CDR1 SEHNR, CDR2 FQNEAQ (reference sequence). DNA for the CDR3: TGTGCCAGCAGCTTAGGAGGGACAGGGAAGAATGAGCAGTTCTTC. Encoded protein: CASSLGGTGKNEQFF.

The table lists this clonotype with many counts. The chain employs TRBV5-5 and TRBJ2-1; TRBD2 matches 8 bases. V shed 0 bases and J 8 bases; nucleotides not matched to a gene: 7. The CDR3 is 15 residues long. Germline CDR1 is SGHKS and CDR2 is YYEKEE (reference sequence). The CDR3 here is CASSLDGRAFDEQFF. CDR3 bases: TGTGCCAGCAGCTTGGACGGGAGGGCCTTCGATGAGCAGTTCTTC.

Worth noting for this clonotype: One end of the junction varies from germline; a read error may be responsible. CDR3 DNA: TGTACCAGCAGCTTAGACAGGGGGCGAGAGACCCAGTACTTC. This encodes CTSSLDRGRETQYF. V and J are TRBV7-6 and TRBJ2-5, with 10 bases identical to TRBD1. The CDR3 runs to 14 residues. Germline CDR1 is SGHVS and CDR2 is FNYEAQ.

At least ten counts were recorded for this clonotype. The CDR3, as DNA: TGCAGTGCTAGTCGCCCCATGCTTTATAATTCACCCCTCCACTTT. Translating gives CSASRPMLYNSPLHF. This chain uses TRBV20-1 with TRBJ1-6; no definite D call. V was pared by 3 bases and J by 4 bases, with 13 bases between. Germline CDR1 DFQATT, CDR2 SNEGSKA (reference sequence). This CDR3 spans 15 amino acids.

Within the sample, this clonotype is medium-sized. The chain employs TRBV5-1 and TRBJ2-7, with TRBD1 identical over 9 bases. The J segment lost 3 bases and the V segment lost 2 bases, leaving 3 bases of the junction unmatched. This CDR3 region has 14 residues. The germline V gene encodes CDR1 SGHRS and CDR2 YFSETQ. The CDR3 loop reads CASSLQGAIYEQYF. The CDR3, as DNA: TGCGCCAGCAGCTTACAGGGGGCGATCTACGAGCAGTACTTC.

This clonotype has a count of ten or more. The chain uses TRBV7-3 and TRBJ2-1; weak D call: TRBD2 (5 bases). Looked up from germline, CDR1 is SGHTA and CDR2 is FQGTGA. There are 16 residues in the CDR3. V gave up 4 bases and J gave up 3 bases, with 16 bases separating them. For the CDR3, the DNA is TGTGCCAGCAGCTCCCAACCAAGCGGAATCTACAATGAGCAGTTCTTC. It translates to CASSSQPSGIYNEQFF.

This clonotype was counted ten times or more. Relative to the germline gene, one junction end is altered; a read error may explain this. The rearrangement uses TRBV7-7 and TRBJ2-5; 13 nucleotides line up with TRBD2. Germline V gene sequence: CDR1 SSHAT, CDR2 FNYEAQ (reference sequence). This CDR3 has 16 amino acids. Written as DNA, the CDR3 is TGTGCTAGCAGACTAGGACTAGCGGGAGATCAAGAGACCCAGTACTTC. Its protein is CASRLGLAGDQETQYF.

Judged by abundance, this clonotype is medium-sized (0.01 to 0.1%). The rearrangement joins TRBV29-1 to TRBJ1-1, with a tentative D call TRBD1 (5 bases). The CDR3 loop spans 15 amino acids. The V and J ends lost 4 bases and 0 bases respectively, with 15 bases between them. Germline CDR1 and CDR2: SQVTM and ANQGSEA. CDR3 residues: CSVVEGLTVNTEAFF. The CDR3 DNA sequence: TGCAGCGTTGTCGAGGGGCTAACGGTGAACACTGAAGCTTTCTTT.

There are many counts of this clonotype. The V and J genes are TRBV30 and TRBJ2-2; 7 nucleotides align to TRBD2. The V segment lost 7 bases and the J segment 7 bases; nucleotides outside the gene matches: 6. This CDR3 contains 12 residues. CDR1 is GTSNPN and CDR2 is SVGIG in the germline V gene (reference sequence). CDR3 coding DNA: TGTGCCTTCCGACTAGCCCGCGGGGAGCTGTTTTTT. It specifies CAFRLARGELFF.

This clonotype was found many times. J is TRBJ2-2 and V is TRBV7-8; 7 nucleotides align to TRBD2. Germline V gene lookup returns CDR1 SGHVS and CDR2 FQNEAQ. The junction had 9 bases not matched to a gene; V was cut back by 5 bases and J by 3 bases. The length of the CDR3 is 16 residues. CDR3 in DNA: TGTGCCAGCAGCCAGATTAGCGGGTCATACACCGGGGAGCTGTTTTTT. Translating it yields CASSQISGSYTGELFF.

This clonotype has at least ten counts. The CDR3 DNA reads TGTGCCAGCAGCCAAACTGGGCTTTCACCCCTCCACTTT. This translates into CASSQTGLSPLHF. V usage is TRBV14 and J usage is TRBJ1-6; D remains ambiguous. Deletions cut 2 bases from V and 9 bases from J, with 8 bases between. The CDR3 has 13 residues. Germline V lookup: CDR1 SGHDN, CDR2 FVKESK. The entire variable domain, with the rest obtained from reference TRBV14 and TRBJ1-6, is as follows: EAGVTQFPSHSVIEKGQTVTLRCDPISGHDNLYWYRRVMGKEIKFLLHFVKESKQDESGMPNNRFLAERTGGTYSTLKVQPAELEDSGVYFCASSQTGLSPLHFGNGTRLTVT.

This clonotype was observed at least ten times. The V gene is TRBV7-3, the J gene TRBJ2-7; a possible D gene is TRBD1 (7 bases). The CDR3 spans 14 residues. V was trimmed by 5 bases and J by 6 bases, leaving 17 bases between them. Germline V gives CDR1 SGHTA, CDR2 FQGTGA. CDR3 sequence: CASSRRQGGSEQYF. For the CDR3, the DNA is TGTGCCAGCAGCCGACGACAGGGAGGTTCCGAGCAGTACTTC.

The rearrangement links TRBV11-2 to TRBJ2-2; TRBD1 might be the D (6 bases). This CDR3 comprises 12 residues. V lost 5 bases and J 6 bases, leaving 7 bases between the germline ends. CDR1 is SGHAT and CDR2 is FQNNGV in the germline V gene. The CDR3 here is CASSDRSGELFF. In nucleotides, the CDR3 is TGTGCCAGCAGCGACAGGTCCGGGGAGCTGTTTTTT.

This clonotype was recorded at least ten times. This chain links TRBV29-1 with TRBJ2-3; 9 nucleotides line up with TRBD2. V trimming: 4 bases; J trimming: 4 bases; junction bases outside the gene matches: 6. Looked up from germline, CDR1 is SQVTM and CDR2 is ANQGSEA. The CDR3 loop spans 14 amino acids. The CDR3 loop reads CSVGASGASDTQYF. CDR3 nucleotides: TGCAGCGTTGGGGCTAGCGGGGCATCAGATACGCAGTATTTT.

This clonotype was detected ten times or more. V is TRBV29-1 and J is TRBJ1-1; no clear D gene. CDR1 and CDR2 from the germline V gene are SQVTM and ANQGSEA. V lost 7 bases and J 1 base, leaving 10 bases between the germline ends. CDR3 size: 12 residues. CDR3 region: CSATETNTEAFF. The CDR3 bases are TGCAGCGCGACTGAAACGAACACTGAAGCTTTCTTT.

V usage is TRBV14 and J usage is TRBJ2-3, with D tentatively TRBD1 (6 bases). Trimming shortened V by 4 bases and J by 8 bases, and 19 bases separated the two germline ends. Germline V lookup: CDR1 SGHDN, CDR2 FVKESK. This CDR3 is built from 15 residues. CDR3 nucleotide sequence: TGTGCCAGCAGCCCCTTGGACAGTAACTCTCCTACGCAGTATTTT. It translates to CASSPLDSNSPTQYF.

This chain links TRBV6-5 with TRBJ2-5; unclear D gene. The CDR3 consists of 14 residues. Germline V lookup: CDR1 MNHEY, CDR2 SVGAGI. The V and J ends lost 0 bases and 5 bases respectively, with 10 bases between them. The CDR3, as DNA: TGTGCCAGCAGTTACTCTAGGCTTGGGGAGACCCAGTACTTC. This sequence encodes CASSYSRLGETQYF.